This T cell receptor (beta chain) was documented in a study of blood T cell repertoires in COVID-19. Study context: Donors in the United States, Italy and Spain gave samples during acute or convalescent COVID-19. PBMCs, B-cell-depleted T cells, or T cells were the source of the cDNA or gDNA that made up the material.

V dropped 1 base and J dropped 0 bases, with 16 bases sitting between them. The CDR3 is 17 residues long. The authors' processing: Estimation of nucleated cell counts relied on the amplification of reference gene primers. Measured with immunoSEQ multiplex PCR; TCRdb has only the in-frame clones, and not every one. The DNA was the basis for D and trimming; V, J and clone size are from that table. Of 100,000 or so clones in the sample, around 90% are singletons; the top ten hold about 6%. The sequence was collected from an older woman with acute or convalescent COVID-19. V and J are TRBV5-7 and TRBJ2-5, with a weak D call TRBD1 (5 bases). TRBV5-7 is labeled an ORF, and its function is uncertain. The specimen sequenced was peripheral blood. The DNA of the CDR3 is TGTGCCAGCAGCTTGAGCCGACAGATGCACAACCAAGAGACCCAGTACTTC. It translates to CASSLSRQMHNQETQYF.